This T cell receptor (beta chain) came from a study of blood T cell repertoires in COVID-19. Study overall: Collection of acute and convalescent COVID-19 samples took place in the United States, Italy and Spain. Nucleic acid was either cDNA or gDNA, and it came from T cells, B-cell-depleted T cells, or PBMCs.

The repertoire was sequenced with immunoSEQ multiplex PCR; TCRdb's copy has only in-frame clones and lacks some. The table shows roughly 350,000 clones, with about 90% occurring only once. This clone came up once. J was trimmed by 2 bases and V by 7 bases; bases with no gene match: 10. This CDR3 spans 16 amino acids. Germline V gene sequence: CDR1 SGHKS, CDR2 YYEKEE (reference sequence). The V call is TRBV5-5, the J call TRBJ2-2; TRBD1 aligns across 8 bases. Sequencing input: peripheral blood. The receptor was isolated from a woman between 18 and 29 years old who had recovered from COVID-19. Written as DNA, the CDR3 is TGTGCCAGCGCCCTGCCCAGGGGGCTAAACACCGGGGAGCTGTTTTTT. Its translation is CASALPRGLNTGELFF.